These 13 T cell receptor beta chains originate from one sample sequenced in a study of blood T cell repertoires in COVID-19. The method was immunoSEQ multiplex PCR; TCRdb's version includes in-frame clones alone and lacks a portion of them. The repertoire holds some 160,000 clones, with roughly 90% as singletons. The sample was peripheral blood. The receptor source for this set is a man aged 55 to 70 with acute or convalescent COVID-19.

This chain joins TRBV15 and TRBJ1-2, with 7 bases that match TRBD1. The V segment lost 5 bases and the J segment 8 bases; nucleotides outside the gene matches: 11. The CDR3 length is 14 residues. The germline CDR1 and CDR2 sequences are LNHNV and YYDKDF (reference sequence). Here the CDR3 DNA reads TGTGCCACCAGCGGGACAGAAACAAGGAGGGGCTACACCTTC. This codes for CATSGTETRRGYTF.

CDR3 region: CASSQDFVETSSGNTIYF. The DNA for the CDR3 is TGTGCCAGCAGCCAAGATTTTGTGGAGACCAGCTCTGGAAACACCATATATTTT. V is TRBV3-1 (or the pseudogene TRBV3-2) and J is TRBJ1-3, with unresolved D. CDR3 length: 18 residues. V lost 0 bases and J lost 0, with 15 bases in between. CDR1 LGHDT and CDR2 YNNKEL come from the germline V gene (reference sequence).

The J gene is TRBJ2-2, the V gene TRBV18; TRBD2 matches at 7 bases. Germline lookup yields CDR1 KGHSH and CDR2 LQKENI. V lost 2 bases, J lost 5 bases, and 5 bases stayed unmatched. The CDR3 covers 15 residues. CDR3 residues: CASSPSAGVTGELFF. CDR3 in DNA: TGTGCCAGCTCACCATCGGCGGGGGTTACCGGGGAGCTGTTTTTT.

The V gene is TRBV18, the J gene TRBJ2-7, with 8 bases lining up with TRBD1. J gave up 5 bases and V 3 bases, and 9 bases lay outside the gene matches. This CDR3 spans 15 amino acids. Germline values: CDR1 KGHSH, CDR2 LQKENI. The CDR3 nucleotides are TGTGCCAGCTCACCGCAGTGGACAGGGACCCACGAGCAGTACTTC. It codes for CASSPQWTGTHEQYF.

The chain links TRBV19 to TRBJ1-5; 7 nucleotides align to TRBD1. V lost 5 bases to trimming and J lost 1 base; unmatched junction nucleotides: 8. The CDR3 is 16 residues long. Germline CDR1 reads LNHDA; CDR2 reads SQIVND (reference sequence). Here the CDR3 DNA reads TGTGCCAGTAGTGCCCAGGGGGAAGGGAGCAATCAGCCCCAGCATTTT. It encodes CASSAQGEGSNQPQHF.

This clone appeared once. V and J are TRBV7-8 and TRBJ1-1; TRBD1 is a possible D gene (5 bases). The CDR3 extends over 14 amino acids. Germline assignment: CDR1 SGHVS and CDR2 FQNEAQ. Trimming pared 1 base from V and 5 bases from J, leaving 11 bases between. CDR3 loop: CASSLVQKGTEAFF. In nucleotides, the CDR3 is TGTGCCAGCAGCTTAGTCCAAAAGGGGACTGAAGCTTTCTTT.

The J gene is TRBJ1-3, the V gene TRBV5-1; D unclear. Deletions cut 0 bases from V and 0 bases from J, with 13 bases between. The V gene's germline CDR1 is SGHRS and CDR2 YFSETQ. The CDR3 length is 17 residues. CDR3 amino acids: CASSLAPRSLSGNTIYF. Here the CDR3 DNA reads TGCGCCAGCAGCTTGGCCCCCCGTTCCCTCTCTGGAAACACCATATATTTT. Looking up the rest from reference TRBV5-1 and TRBJ1-3 gives the full variable domain: KAGVTQTPRYLIKTRGQQVTLSCSPISGHRSVSWYQQTPGQGLQFLFEYFSETQRNKGNFPGRFSGRQFSNSRSEMNVSTLELGDSALYLCASSLAPRSLSGNTIYFGEGSWLTVV.

The chain uses TRBV30 and TRBJ1-6; the D gene is possibly TRBD1 (6 bases). CDR3 length equals 14 residues. V lost 4 bases and J 5 bases, leaving 12 bases between the germline ends. CDR1 and CDR2 (germline): GTSNPN, SVGIG (reference sequence). The DNA of the CDR3 is TGTGCCTGGATCAGAAAGGGGGATAATTCACCCCTCCACTTT. This gives the protein CAWIRKGDNSPLHF.

The chain recombines TRBV4-1 with TRBJ1-2; 8 nucleotides agree with TRBD1. CDR3 size: 16 residues. Trimming removed 0 bases from V and 7 bases from J; junction bases left unmatched: 10. Germline CDR1 is MGHRA and CDR2 is YSYEKL. CDR3 region: CASSQDQQGAIFGYTF. For the CDR3, the DNA is TGCGCCAGCAGCCAAGATCAGCAGGGGGCCATATTTGGCTACACCTTC.

V is TRBV5-4 and J is TRBJ2-3, with D perhaps matching TRBD1 (6 bases). Looked up from germline, CDR1 is SGHNT and CDR2 is YYREEE (reference sequence). CDR3 length: 15 residues. With 1 base removed from V and 4 bases from J, the gap between germline ends came to 13 bases. The CDR3 loop is CASSLTGWVADTQYF. As DNA, the CDR3 is TGTGCCAGCAGCTTGACAGGGTGGGTGGCAGATACGCAGTATTTT.

The V gene is TRBV2, the J gene TRBJ1-6; D not resolved. The CDR3 is made up of 13 amino acids. Germline V gene data show CDR1 as SNHLY and CDR2 as FYNNEI. The germline V and J ends were trimmed by 6 bases and 7 bases, with 10 bases remaining between them. CDR3 DNA sequence: TGTGCCAGCAGAACGGTCCTAAATTCACCCCTCCACTTT. Protein product: CASRTVLNSPLHF.

The CDR3 nucleotides are TGTGCCAGCAGTCCCCCCCAAATGACTGAAGCTTTCTTT. Protein: CASSPPQMTEAFF. The genes are TRBV6-5 and TRBJ1-1; D is ambiguous. The germline V gene encodes CDR1 MNHEY and CDR2 SVGAGI. This CDR3 region has 13 residues. Trimming left V 5 bases short and J 5 bases short, with 12 bases between.

This clone turned up a few times. This chain connects TRBV27 to TRBJ1-4; 7 bases map to TRBD1. V trimming: 6 bases; J trimming: 5 bases; junction bases outside the gene matches: 9. Per the germline V gene, CDR1 is MNHEY and CDR2 is SMNVEV (reference sequence). This CDR3 is built from 15 residues. CDR3 DNA: TGTGCCAGCAGGGCACAGGGGCGGCTGAATGAAAAACTGTTTTTT. This codes for CASRAQGRLNEKLFF. Together with reference TRBV27 and TRBJ1-4, the CDR3 gives the full variable domain: EAQVTQNPRYLITVTGKKLTVTCSQNMNHEYMSWYRQDPGLGLRQIYYSMNVEVTDKGDVPEGYKVSRKEKRNFPLILESPSPNQTSLYFCASRAQGRLNEKLFFGSGTQLSVL.